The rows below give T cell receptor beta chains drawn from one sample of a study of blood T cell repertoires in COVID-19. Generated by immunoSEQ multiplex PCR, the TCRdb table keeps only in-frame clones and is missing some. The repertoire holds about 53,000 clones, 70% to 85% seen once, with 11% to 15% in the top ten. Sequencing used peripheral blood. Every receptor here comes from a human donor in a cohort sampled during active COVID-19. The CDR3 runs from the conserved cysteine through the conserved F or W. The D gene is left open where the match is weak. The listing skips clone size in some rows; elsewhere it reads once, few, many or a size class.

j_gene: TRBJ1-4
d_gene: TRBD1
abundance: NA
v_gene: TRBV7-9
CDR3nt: TGTGCCAGCAGGCAACAGGGGGTAGATGAAAAACTGTTTTTT
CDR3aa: CASRQQGVDEKLFF

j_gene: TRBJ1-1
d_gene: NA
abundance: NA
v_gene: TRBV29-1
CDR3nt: TGCAGCGTCGGGGAACGGGTGGGCACTGAAGCTTTCTTT
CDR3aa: CSVGERVGTEAFF

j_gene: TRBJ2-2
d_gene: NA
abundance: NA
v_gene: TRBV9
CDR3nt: TGTGCCAGCAGCGTAGGACAGAGGAACACCGGGGAGCTGTTTTTT
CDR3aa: CASSVGQRNTGELFF

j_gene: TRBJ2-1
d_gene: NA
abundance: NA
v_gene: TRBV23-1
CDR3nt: TGCGCCAGCGGGGGACAAAATGAGCAGTTCTTC
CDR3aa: CASGGQNEQFF

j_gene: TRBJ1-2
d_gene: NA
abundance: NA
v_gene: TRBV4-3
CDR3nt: TGCGCCAGCAGCCAAGAGGGAACGGCACGAGGGGGCTACACCTTC
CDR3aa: CASSQEGTARGGYTF

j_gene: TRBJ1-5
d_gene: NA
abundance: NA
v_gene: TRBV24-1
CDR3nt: TGTGCCACCAGTGTAAAATCCCCGGGGGGTCAGCCCCAGCATTTT
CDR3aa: CATSVKSPGGQPQHF

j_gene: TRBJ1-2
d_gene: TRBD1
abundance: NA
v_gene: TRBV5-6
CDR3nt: TGTGCCAGCAAACCGACAGGGAACTATGGCTACACCTTC
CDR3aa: CASKPTGNYGYTF

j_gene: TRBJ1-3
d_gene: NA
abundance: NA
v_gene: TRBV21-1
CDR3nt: TGTGCCAGCAGCAAAGTGGGGGGGCGAACGGGAAACACCATATATTTT
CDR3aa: CASSKVGGRTGNTIYF

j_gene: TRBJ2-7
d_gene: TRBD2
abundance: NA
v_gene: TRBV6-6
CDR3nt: TGTGCCAGCAGCCCAGGACTAGCCCCCTACGAGCAGTACTTC
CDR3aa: CASSPGLAPYEQYF

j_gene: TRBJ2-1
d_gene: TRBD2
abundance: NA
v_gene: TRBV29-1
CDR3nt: TGCAGCCCCGTTCTAGCGGGGGGGACCCACAATGAGCAGTTCTTC
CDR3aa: CSPVLAGGTHNEQFF

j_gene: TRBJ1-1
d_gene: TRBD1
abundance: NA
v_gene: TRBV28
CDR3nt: TGTGCCAGCAGTTATATGTCAGGGGGCAGGAACACTGAAGCTTTCTTT
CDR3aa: CASSYMSGGRNTEAFF

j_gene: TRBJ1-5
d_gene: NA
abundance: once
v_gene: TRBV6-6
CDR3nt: TGTGCCAGCAGAACCCTTTCCGGTGAGGGTCAGCCCCAGCATTTT
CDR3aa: CASRTLSGEGQPQHF

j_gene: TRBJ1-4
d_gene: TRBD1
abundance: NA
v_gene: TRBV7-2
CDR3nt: TGTGCCAGCAGCACACGACAGGGGTTAAATGAAAAACTGTTTTTT
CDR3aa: CASSTRQGLNEKLFF

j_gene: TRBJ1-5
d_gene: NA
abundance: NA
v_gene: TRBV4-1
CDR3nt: TGCGCCAGCAGCCAAGATCTAGGGGTGCAGCCCCAGCATTTT
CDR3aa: CASSQDLGVQPQHF

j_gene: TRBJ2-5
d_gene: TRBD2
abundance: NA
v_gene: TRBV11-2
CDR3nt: TGTGCCAGCAGCCAAATCGGGGGGGCTCGAGGAGAGACCCAGTACTTC
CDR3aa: CASSQIGGARGETQYF

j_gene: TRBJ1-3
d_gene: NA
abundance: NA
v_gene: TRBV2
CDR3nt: TGTGCCAGCAGTGCATTGGTGAGGGCTATCTCTGGAAACACCATATATTTT
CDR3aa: CASSALVRAISGNTIYF

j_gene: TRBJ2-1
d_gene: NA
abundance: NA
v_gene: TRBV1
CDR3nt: TGCACCAGCAGCCTGACAGGGATTCCCTACAATGAGCAGTTCTTC
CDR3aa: CTSSLTGIPYNEQFF

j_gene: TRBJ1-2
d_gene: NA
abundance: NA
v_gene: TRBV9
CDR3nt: TGTGCCAGCAGCGCCCCCCCCGGTTCGGATGGCTACACCTTC
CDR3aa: CASSAPPGSDGYTF

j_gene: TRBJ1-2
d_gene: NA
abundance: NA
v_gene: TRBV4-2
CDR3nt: TGTGCCAGCAGCCAAACGGCGCAGGGCGACTATGGCTACACCTTC
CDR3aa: CASSQTAQGDYGYTF

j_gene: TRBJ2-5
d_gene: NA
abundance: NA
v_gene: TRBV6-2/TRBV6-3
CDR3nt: TGTGCCAGCAGTTACCCTTCGAATAGCCCCGGGTGGGCCCAGTACTTC
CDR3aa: CASSYPSNSPGWAQYF

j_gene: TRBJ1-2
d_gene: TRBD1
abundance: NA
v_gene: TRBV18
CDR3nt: TGTGCCAGCTCCCAAGGACAGGGAGTCTATGGCTACACCTTC
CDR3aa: CASSQGQGVYGYTF

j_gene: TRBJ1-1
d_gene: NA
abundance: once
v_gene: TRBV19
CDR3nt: TGTGCCACCCAGCTTTGGAGAACAGGGAGAGCTGAAGCTTTCTTT
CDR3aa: CATQLWRTGRAEAFF

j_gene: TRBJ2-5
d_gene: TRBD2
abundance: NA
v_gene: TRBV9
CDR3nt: TGTGCCAGCAGCACCGGACTAGCGCCACAAGAGACCCAGTACTTC
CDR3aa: CASSTGLAPQETQYF

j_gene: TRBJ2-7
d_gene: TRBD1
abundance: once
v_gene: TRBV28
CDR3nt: TGTGCCAGCAGCGACAGGGAAGGGTCCTACGAGCAGTACTTC
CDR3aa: CASSDREGSYEQYF

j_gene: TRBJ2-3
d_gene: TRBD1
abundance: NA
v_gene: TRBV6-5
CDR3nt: TGTGCCACCTCAGGACAAGGGGGCCACACAGATACGCAGTATTTT
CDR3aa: CATSGQGGHTDTQYF

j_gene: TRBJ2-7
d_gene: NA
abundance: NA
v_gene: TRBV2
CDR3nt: TGTGCCAGCGGGGAAGACAGCACCTACGAGCAGTACTTC
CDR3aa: CASGEDSTYEQYF

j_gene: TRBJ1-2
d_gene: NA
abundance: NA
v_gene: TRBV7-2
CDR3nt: TGTGCCAGCAGCTTAGCCCCCCAACCAGCTAACTATGGCTACACCTTC
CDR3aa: CASSLAPQPANYGYTF

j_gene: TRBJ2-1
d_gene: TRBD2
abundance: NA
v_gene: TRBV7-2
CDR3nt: TGTGCCAGCAGCTTAGGCGGCGGGAGGGTCGATGAGCAGTTCTTC
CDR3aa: CASSLGGGRVDEQFF

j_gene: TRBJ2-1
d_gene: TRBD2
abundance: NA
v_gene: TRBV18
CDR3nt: TGTGCCAGCTCGCTGGGACTAGCGGGGGGCCTTTTCTCCTACAATGAGCAGTTCTTC
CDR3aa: CASSLGLAGGLFSYNEQFF

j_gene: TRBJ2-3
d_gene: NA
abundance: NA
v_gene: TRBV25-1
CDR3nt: TGTGCCAGCAGTGAATTGGGGTTGGGACTGCCCGTGGCAGATACGCAGTATTTT
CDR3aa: CASSELGLGLPVADTQYF

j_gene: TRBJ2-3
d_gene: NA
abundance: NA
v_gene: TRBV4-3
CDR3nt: TGCGCCAGCAGCCAAGACGAAGCCGGGGTGACAGATACGCAGTATTTT
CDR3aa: CASSQDEAGVTDTQYF

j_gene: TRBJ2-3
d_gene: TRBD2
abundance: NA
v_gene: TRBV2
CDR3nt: TGTGCCAGCAGTGCCGGACGGACTAGCGGGTCCACAGATACGCAGTATTTT
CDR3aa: CASSAGRTSGSTDTQYF